Sequencing of this TCR beta chain was carried out in a study of blood T cell repertoires in COVID-19 (dated by TCRdb to about 2020). Notes on the research overall: Collaborator samples came from the United States, Italy and Spain and covered acute and convalescent phases of COVID-19. The material from the prospective study consisted of cDNA or gDNA derived from T cells, B-cell-depleted T cells, or PBMCs. The dataset comprised deeply sampled blood TCRbeta repertoires from subjects exposed to, actively infected with, or recovered from COVID-19. The repertoires were released in a freely available public database intended as a resource for research on the immune response to SARS-CoV-2. Samples came from the ongoing ImmuneRACE study (first 160 participants) plus 1,254 subjects from 6 global collaborators. The sample metadata nearly always contained a de-identified subject ID, COVID-19 status, age in years and sex. HLA class I and class II types, where available, came from metadata supplied by the sample provider rather than from assay-based typing. What the authors observed across the whole study: Clinical and demographic metadata were provided uncurated, with the amount varying by source and participant.

One collaborating source in Seattle enrolled patients during active infection and followed them longitudinally through the course of disease. Whole blood was collected in K2EDTA tubes by collaborating institutions according to the institutions' own protocols. Collaborator samples were shipped for TCRbeta analysis as frozen whole blood, isolated PBMCs, or DNA extracted from either sample type. This clone was observed a few times. No antigen is known for it. No base quality information exists; no much larger clone differs at one position. V is clipped by 8 bases and J by 3 bases, and the sequence between their germline boundaries is 11 bases long. Spanning cysteine to phenylalanine, the CDR3 consists of 13 amino acids. Here the CDR3 DNA is all that survives: 39 bases in frame from base 1. The immunoSEQ Assay, a bias-controlled multiplex PCR, was used to amplify TCRbeta CDR3 regions from genomic DNA. For the original study's pipeline: Within the assay, amplification of reference gene primers was used to estimate how many nucleated cells each sample contained. To quantify the absolute abundance of each unique TCRbeta CDR3 rearrangement, sequence reads were collapsed and filtered. Productive Simpson clonality was computed per sample as the square root of Simpson's diversity index over productive rearrangements. TCRdb mirrors the immuneACCESS table, restricted to in-frame sequences. Some clones are absent from its copies; in checked studies, under half trace to an unresolved V gene, and the reason for the others is unknown. V and J calls and clone size are as listed in that table; D and trimming were resolved from the DNA. This sample comprises roughly 300,000 clones, 85% to 90% of them detected only once. The leading ten clones occupy 1.5% to 2% of the sample.

The receptor comes from a woman between 25 and 40 years old with COVID-19, enrolled during active disease. The sequenced sample was peripheral blood. The chain was built from TRBV12-3 or TRBV12-4 and TRBJ1-3, and perhaps TRBD1 as D gene, on 5 matching bases. CDR3 region: CASSSGDGNTIYF. The sequence in DNA is TGTGCCAGCTCCTCGGGGGATGGAAACACCATATATTTT.